This TCR beta chain emerged from a study of response to subunit inactivated influenza vaccine. Study-wide points: Every seasonal influenza vaccination brings in few new T cells, the authors suggested.

CDR1 SGHRS and CDR2 YFSETQ come from the germline V gene. This CDR3 is 15 amino acids long. V was shortened by 0 bases and J by 2 bases, with 8 bases between the two germline ends. With respect to this clonotype: What it binds is not known.

Each CDR3 protein gets one entry after TCRdb re-called the RT-PCR reads with MiXCR. The profile shows hundreds of thousands of distinct CDR3 sequences, about 15% of them singletons. The sequences come from PBMCs from blood, collected 14 to 15 days before vaccination. The sequence came from a man aged 45-60 years who received an inactivated influenza vaccine. The rearrangement uses TRBV5-1 and TRBJ2-2; D is unresolved. The chain's CDR3 is CASSLAWANTGELFF. As DNA, the CDR3 is TGCGCCAGCAGCTTGGCCTGGGCTAACACCGGGGAGCTGTTTTTT.